This T cell receptor beta chain was found in a study of blood T cell repertoires in COVID-19. In the source study's methods: Nucleated cell counts were estimated from reference gene primer amplification. The table came from immunoSEQ multiplex PCR; TCRdb's copy has only in-frame clones and leaves some out. Clone size and V and J calls were adopted from that table, with D and trimming inferred from the DNA. The repertoire has over 10,000 clones, more than 80% of them found once; the top ten carry about 5.6%. This clone was observed a single time. Germline assignment: CDR1 KGHSH and CDR2 LQKENI. The CDR3 length is 14 residues. V trimming: 4 bases; J trimming: 9 bases; junction bases outside the gene matches: 6.

The source is a human donor in a cohort sampled during active COVID-19. The chain recombines TRBV18 with TRBJ1-6, with 7 bases matching TRBD1. Input material: peripheral blood. The DNA for the CDR3 is TGTGCCAGCTCACAAGGGACAGACGGTTCACCCCTCCACTTT. Amino acid sequence: CASSQGTDGSPLHF.